A single sample is the source of the 20 T cell receptor beta chains below, sequenced in a study of blood T cell repertoires in COVID-19. Produced via immunoSEQ multiplex PCR; TCRdb's table is partial and in-frame only. The data hold roughly 140,000 clones, with less than 85% observed a single time. Sample: peripheral blood. All receptors come from a human donor in a cohort sampled during active COVID-19.

This clone was recorded a few times. The chain uses TRBV10-2 and TRBJ2-7; 7 positions agree with TRBD2. Germline CDR1 is WSHSY and CDR2 is SAAADI. V was clipped by 8 bases and J by 0 bases; unmatched bases: 4. CDR3 length equals 13 residues. CDR3 sequence: CASGDYSSYEQYF. CDR3 nucleotide sequence: TGCGCCAGCGGGGACTACAGCTCCTACGAGCAGTACTTC.

The chain employs TRBV14 and TRBJ2-1, with a possible D match to TRBD2 (6 bases). Germline V gene sequence: CDR1 SGHDN, CDR2 FVKESK. Trimming left V 2 bases short and J 3 bases short, with 20 bases between. The CDR3 totals 18 residues. In nucleotides, the CDR3 is TGTGCCAGCAGCCAATCACGCGGGGCCCTGGCCGTCTACAATGAGCAGTTCTTC. Residues: CASSQSRGALAVYNEQFF.

The chain has TRBV6-2 or TRBV6-3 and TRBJ1-1; a possible D gene is TRBD1 (5 bases). The CDR3 consists of 14 residues. CDR1 is MNHEY, CDR2 SVGEGT, per germline. The V and J ends lost 2 bases and 2 bases respectively, with 9 bases between them. This CDR3 reads CASSYAGINTEAFF. The CDR3 bases are TGTGCCAGCAGTTACGCAGGGATCAACACTGAAGCTTTCTTT.

The chain is built from TRBV6-5 and TRBJ1-2; 8 bases agree with TRBD1. Unmatched junction bases numbered 10, after V lost 5 bases and J lost 8 bases. CDR3 length equals 14 residues. Germline loops: CDR1 MNHEY, CDR2 SVGAGI. The CDR3 region is CASSLDQGARGYTF. The DNA of the CDR3 is TGTGCCAGCAGTCTTGACCAGGGGGCGCGGGGCTACACCTTC.

In this sample, this clone turned up a few times. DNA of the CDR3: TGTGCCAGCTCACCACCACGACAGGGATCTGGGGCCAACGTCCTGACTTTC. Its translation: CASSPPRQGSGANVLTF. The chain employs TRBV18 and TRBJ2-6, with TRBD1 matching 7 bases. Per the germline V gene, CDR1 is KGHSH and CDR2 is LQKENI. Unmatched junction bases numbered 3, after V lost 0 bases and J lost 1 base. This CDR3 has 17 residues.

The chain carries TRBV7-9 and TRBJ2-2, with 11 bases identical to TRBD1. The germline V gene has CDR1 SEHNR and CDR2 FQNEAQ (reference sequence). The CDR3 loop spans 16 amino acids. V shed 6 bases, J shed 6 bases, and the junction held 9 bases outside the gene matches. CDR3 sequence: CASRNRDRGVPGELFF. In DNA, the CDR3 is TGTGCCAGCAGGAACCGGGACAGGGGGGTCCCCGGGGAGCTGTTTTTT.

The chain has TRBV6-2 or TRBV6-3 and TRBJ2-4, with a tentative D call TRBD1 (7 bases). Looked up from germline, CDR1 is MNHEY and CDR2 is SVGEGT. V was pared by 2 bases and J by 0 bases, with 20 bases between. The CDR3 is 19 amino acids. The CDR3 reads CASSYDGQGGRLAKNIQYF. In nucleotides, the CDR3 is TGTGCCAGCAGTTACGACGGCCAGGGGGGAAGACTAGCCAAAAACATTCAGTACTTC.

The rearrangement joins TRBV27 to TRBJ2-1; D perhaps matches TRBD1 (6 bases). Germline-derived CDR1 and CDR2 are MNHEY and SMNVEV (reference sequence). The CDR3 loop spans 15 amino acids. V was cut by 5 bases and J by 4 bases, with 15 bases left in between. The CDR3 region is CASSPGQGLYNEQFF. As DNA, the CDR3 is TGTGCCAGCAGTCCCGGGCAGGGGCTTTACAATGAGCAGTTCTTC.

Note on this clone: Different DNA sequences within this sample yield the same CDR3. The chain couples TRBV9 to TRBJ2-2; 13 nucleotides align to TRBD2. Germline trimming cut 4 bases from V and 1 base from J; bases unmatched to any gene: 7. Germline values: CDR1 SGDLS, CDR2 YYNGEE. This CDR3 has 18 amino acids. The DNA for the CDR3 is TGTGCCAGCAGCTCAGGACTAGCGGGGGCAAGGAACACCGGGGAGCTGTTTTTT. Translated, it gives CASSSGLAGARNTGELFF.

The rearrangement links TRBV11-3 to TRBJ1-1, with D maybe TRBD1 (5 bases). Germline loops: CDR1 SGHNT, CDR2 YENEEA. Trimming took off 0 bases at V and 0 bases at J, with 8 bases between the two ends. This CDR3 is 15 amino acids long. CDR3 protein: CASSLDGGMNTEAFF. The CDR3 DNA follows: TGTGCCAGCAGCTTAGATGGGGGGATGAACACTGAAGCTTTCTTT.

The chain couples TRBV7-2 to TRBJ1-2; weak D call: TRBD1 (6 bases). Looked up from germline, CDR1 is SGHTA and CDR2 is FQGNSA. CDR3 size: 13 residues. V was shortened by 2 bases and J by 11 bases, with 15 bases between the two germline ends. Written as DNA, the CDR3 is TGTGCCAGCAGCTTAATTTCGACAGGTTCTTACACCTTC. Its translation is CASSLISTGSYTF.

This clone has only one observation. The J gene is TRBJ2-5, the V gene TRBV6-2 or TRBV6-3; a weak D match, TRBD2 (5 bases). Germline values: CDR1 MNHEY, CDR2 SVGEGT. The CDR3 totals 12 residues. The V end was cut by 4 bases, the J end by 7 bases, with 10 bases between. CDR3 in amino acids: CASSFSDGTQYF. DNA of the CDR3: TGTGCCAGCAGTTTTAGCGATGGGACCCAGTACTTC.

The chain employs TRBV19 and TRBJ2-3; D unclear. Per the germline V gene, CDR1 is LNHDA and CDR2 is SQIVND (reference sequence). The V gene lost 6 bases and the J gene lost 5 bases, with 6 bases spanning the gap. This CDR3 has 11 amino acids. The chain's CDR3 is CASRRGDTQYF. DNA of the CDR3: TGTGCCAGTAGACGCGGAGATACGCAGTATTTT. Using reference TRBV19 and TRBJ2-3 for the parts outside the CDR3, the full variable domain is DGGITQSPKYLFRKEGQNVTLSCEQNLNHDAMYWYRQDPGQGLRLIYYSQIVNDFQKGDIAEGYSVSREKKESFPLTVTSAQKNPTAFYLCASRRGDTQYFGPGTRLTVL.

The DNA of the CDR3 is TGTGCCAGCAGTGAAACGGGGAATCAGCCCCAGCATTTT. Protein sequence: CASSETGNQPQHF. The V gene is TRBV2, the J gene TRBJ1-5; D uncertain. V lost 2 bases and J lost 4, with 6 bases in between. The CDR3 runs 13 residues. CDR1 is SNHLY, CDR2 FYNNEI, per germline.

The V call is TRBV6-5, the J call TRBJ1-2; 7 bases line up with TRBD1. After removal of 2 bases from V and 4 bases from J, the junction contained 10 bases not matched to a gene. The length of the CDR3 is 16 residues. Germline lookup yields CDR1 MNHEY and CDR2 SVGAGI. This CDR3 is CASSYPMATGLYGYTF. The CDR3 nucleotides are TGTGCCAGCAGTTACCCGATGGCGACAGGGCTCTATGGCTACACCTTC.

This rearrangement joins TRBV25-1 to TRBJ1-2; 8 bases match TRBD1. V was clipped by 4 bases and J by 10 bases; unmatched bases: 8. Germline V lookup: CDR1 MGHDK, CDR2 SYGVNS. This CDR3 has 13 residues. In DNA, the CDR3 is TGTGCCAGCAGTGGGACAGGGTCCAGGGTCTACACCTTC. Translating it yields CASSGTGSRVYTF.

There are many counts of this clone. The chain couples TRBV10-3 to TRBJ2-7; TRBD1 might be the D (6 bases). Germline V gene sequence: CDR1 ENHRY, CDR2 SYGVKD. The V end was cut by 3 bases, the J end by 3 bases, with 15 bases between. The CDR3 has 15 residues. The DNA for the CDR3 is TGTGCCATCAGTGAAGAAGGGGGTCGAAACTACGAGCAGTACTTC. Its translation is CAISEEGGRNYEQYF.

The CDR3 bases are TGTGCCAGCAGCCAAGATCGAGGGGGCGAGACCCAGTACTTC. This gives the protein CASSQDRGGETQYF. The chain links TRBV3-1 (or the pseudogene TRBV3-2) to TRBJ2-5; TRBD1 matches at 7 bases. This CDR3 region has 14 residues. From germline, CDR1 is LGHDT and CDR2 YNNKEL (reference sequence). V shed 0 bases and J 5 bases; nucleotides not matched to a gene: 3.

On this clone: Different DNA sequences within this sample yield the same CDR3. The J gene is TRBJ1-5, the V gene TRBV7-9; the D gene is possibly TRBD1 (6 bases). This CDR3 is built from 15 residues. From germline, CDR1 is SEHNR and CDR2 FQNEAQ (reference sequence). Trimming took 3 bases from V and 3 from J, leaving 12 bases between them. The CDR3 nucleotides are TGTGCCAGCAGCTTGGGGGCTGGTGTCAATCAGCCCCAGCATTTT. Residues: CASSLGAGVNQPQHF. The whole variable domain, remainder taken from reference TRBV7-9 and TRBJ1-5, is DTGVSQNPRHKITKRGQNVTFRCDPISEHNRLYWYRQTLGQGPEFLTYFQNEAQLEKSRLLSDRFSAERPKGSFSTLEIQRTEQGDSAMYLCASSLGAGVNQPQHFGDGTRLSIL.

This sequence joins TRBV7-8 and TRBJ1-2; possible D gene TRBD1, 5 bases. The CDR3 totals 13 residues. V gave up 1 base and J gave up 3 bases, with 6 bases separating them. Germline lookup yields CDR1 SGHVS and CDR2 FQNEAQ. CDR3 nucleotides: TGTGCCAGCAGCTTAGTACAGGACTATGGCTACACCTTC. Its translation is CASSLVQDYGYTF.